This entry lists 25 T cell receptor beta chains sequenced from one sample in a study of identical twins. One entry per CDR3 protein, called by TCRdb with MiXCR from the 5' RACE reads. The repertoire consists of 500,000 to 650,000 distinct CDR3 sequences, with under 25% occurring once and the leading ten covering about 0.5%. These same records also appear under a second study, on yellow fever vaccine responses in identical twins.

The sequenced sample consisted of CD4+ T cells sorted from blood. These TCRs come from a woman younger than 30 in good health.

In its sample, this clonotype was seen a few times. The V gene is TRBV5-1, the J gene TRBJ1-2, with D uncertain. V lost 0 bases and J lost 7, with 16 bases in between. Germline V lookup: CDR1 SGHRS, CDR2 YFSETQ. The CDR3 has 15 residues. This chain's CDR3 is CASSLVDGAGSGYTF. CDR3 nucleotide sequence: TGCGCCAGCAGCTTGGTGGACGGCGCGGGTTCTGGCTACACCTTC.

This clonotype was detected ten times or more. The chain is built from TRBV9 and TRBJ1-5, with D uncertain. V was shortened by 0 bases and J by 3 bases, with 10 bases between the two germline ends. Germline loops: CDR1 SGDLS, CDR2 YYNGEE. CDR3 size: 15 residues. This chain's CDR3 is CASSVDSRSNQPQHF. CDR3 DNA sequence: TGTGCCAGCAGCGTAGATTCGAGATCCAATCAGCCCCAGCATTTT.

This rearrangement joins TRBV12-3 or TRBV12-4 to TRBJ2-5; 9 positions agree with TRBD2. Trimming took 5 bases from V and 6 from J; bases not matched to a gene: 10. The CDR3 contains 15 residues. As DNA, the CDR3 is TGTGCCAGCAGTACCGGGACTAGCAACAGGCAGACCCAGTACTTC. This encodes CASSTGTSNRQTQYF.

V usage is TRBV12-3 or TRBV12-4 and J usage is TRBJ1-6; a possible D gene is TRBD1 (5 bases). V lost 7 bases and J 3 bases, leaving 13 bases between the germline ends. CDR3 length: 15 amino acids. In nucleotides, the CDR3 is TGTGCCAGCACCCTCCGACAGCTCTATAATTCACCCCTCCACTTT. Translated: CASTLRQLYNSPLHF.

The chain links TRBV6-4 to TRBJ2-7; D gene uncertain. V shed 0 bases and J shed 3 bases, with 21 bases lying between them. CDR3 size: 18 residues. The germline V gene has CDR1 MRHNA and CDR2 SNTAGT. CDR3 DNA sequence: TGTGCCAGCAGTGACTCACCTTTTTCTAGACCTGAAAACTACGAGCAGTACGTC. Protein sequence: CASSDSPFSRPENYEQYV.

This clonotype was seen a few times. Here the CDR3 reads CASSATAYTDTQYF. Here the CDR3 DNA reads TGTGCCAGCAGCGCTACAGCGTACACAGATACGCAGTATTTT. This chain uses TRBV7-6 with TRBJ2-3; D is unresolved. Germline CDR1 is SGHVS and CDR2 is FNYEAQ. The CDR3 sequence is 14 residues long. The V gene lost 5 bases and the J gene lost 2 bases, with 11 bases spanning the gap.

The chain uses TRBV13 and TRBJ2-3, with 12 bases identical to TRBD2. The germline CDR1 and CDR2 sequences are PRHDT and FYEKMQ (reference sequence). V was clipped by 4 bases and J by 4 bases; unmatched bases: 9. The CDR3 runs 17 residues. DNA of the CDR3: TGTGCCAGCAGCTGGTACGCGACTAGCGGGAGAGCAGATACGCAGTATTTT. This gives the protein CASSWYATSGRADTQYF. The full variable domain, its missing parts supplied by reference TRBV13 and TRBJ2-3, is AAGVIQSPRHLIKEKRETATLKCYPIPRHDTVYWYQQGPGQDPQFLISFYEKMQSDKGSIPDRFSAQQFSDYHSELNMSSLELGDSALYFCASSWYATSGRADTQYFGPGTRLTVL.

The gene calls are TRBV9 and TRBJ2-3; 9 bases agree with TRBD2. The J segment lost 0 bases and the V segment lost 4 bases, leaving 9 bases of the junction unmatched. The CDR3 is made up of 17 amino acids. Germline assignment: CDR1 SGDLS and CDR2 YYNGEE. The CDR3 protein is CASSSQTSGGSTDTQYF. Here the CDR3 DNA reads TGTGCCAGCAGCTCCCAGACTAGCGGAGGTAGCACAGATACGCAGTATTTT.

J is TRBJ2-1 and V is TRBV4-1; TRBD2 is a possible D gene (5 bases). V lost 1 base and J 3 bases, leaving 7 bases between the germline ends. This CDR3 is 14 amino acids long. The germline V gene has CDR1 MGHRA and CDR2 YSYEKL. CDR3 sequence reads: CASSQVRGYNEQFF. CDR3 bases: TGCGCCAGCAGCCAAGTCCGGGGCTACAATGAGCAGTTCTTC.

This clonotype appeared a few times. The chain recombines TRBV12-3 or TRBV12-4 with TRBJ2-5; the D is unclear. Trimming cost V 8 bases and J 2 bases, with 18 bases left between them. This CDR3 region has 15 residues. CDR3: CASLDSRHPQETQYF. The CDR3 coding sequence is TGTGCCAGCCTTGACTCTAGACACCCACAAGAGACCCAGTACTTC.

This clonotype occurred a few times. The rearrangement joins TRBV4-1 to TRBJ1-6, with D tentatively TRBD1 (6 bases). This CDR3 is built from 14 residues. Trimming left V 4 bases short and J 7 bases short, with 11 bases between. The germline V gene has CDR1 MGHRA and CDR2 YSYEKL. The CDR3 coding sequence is TGCGCCAGCAGCCGAGACGACAGGAATTCACCCCTCCACTTT. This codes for CASSRDDRNSPLHF.

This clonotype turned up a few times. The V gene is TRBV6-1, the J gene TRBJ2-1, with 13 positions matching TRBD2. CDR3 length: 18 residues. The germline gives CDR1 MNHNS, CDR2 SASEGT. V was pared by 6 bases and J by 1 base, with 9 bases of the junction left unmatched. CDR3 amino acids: CASSSLPGLAGSYNEQFF. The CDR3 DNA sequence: TGTGCCAGCAGCTCGCTTCCGGGACTAGCGGGGTCCTACAATGAGCAGTTCTTC.

The CDR3 spells CASSHPGTARGGYTF. The CDR3 nucleotides read TGTGCCAGCAGCCACCCCGGGACAGCGAGAGGTGGCTACACCTTC. V and J are TRBV12-3 or TRBV12-4 and TRBJ1-2; 7 bases agree with TRBD1. The junction had 14 bases not matched to a gene; V was cut back by 6 bases and J by 7 bases. The CDR3 extends over 15 amino acids.

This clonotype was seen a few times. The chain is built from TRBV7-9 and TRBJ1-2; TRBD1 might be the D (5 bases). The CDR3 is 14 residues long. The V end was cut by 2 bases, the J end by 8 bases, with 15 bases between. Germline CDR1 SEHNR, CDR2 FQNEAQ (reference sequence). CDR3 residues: CASSLIGAGSGYTF. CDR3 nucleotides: TGTGCCAGCAGCTTAATCGGGGCAGGGTCAGGCTACACCTTC.

CDR3 nucleotide sequence: TGTGCCAGCAGCCTGGGACACTTATGGGATTCACCCCTCCACTTT. Translation gives CASSLGHLWDSPLHF. The chain joins TRBV12-3 or TRBV12-4 to TRBJ1-6; tentative D call: TRBD1 (6 bases). This CDR3 is built from 15 residues. V lost 6 bases to trimming and J lost 8 bases, with 17 bases between them.

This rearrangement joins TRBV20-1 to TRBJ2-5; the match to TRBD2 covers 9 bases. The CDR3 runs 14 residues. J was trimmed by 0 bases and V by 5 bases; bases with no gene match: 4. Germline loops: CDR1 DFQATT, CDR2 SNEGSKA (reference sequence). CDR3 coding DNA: TGCAGTGCTTTAGCGGGGGCCAACCAAGAGACCCAGTACTTC. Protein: CSALAGANQETQYF.

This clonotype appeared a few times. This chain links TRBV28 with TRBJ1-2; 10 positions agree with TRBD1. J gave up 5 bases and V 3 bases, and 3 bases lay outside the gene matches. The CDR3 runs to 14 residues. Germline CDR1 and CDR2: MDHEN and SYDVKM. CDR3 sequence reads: CASSFDRGLYGYTF. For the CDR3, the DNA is TGTGCCAGCAGTTTTGACAGGGGGCTGTATGGCTACACCTTC.

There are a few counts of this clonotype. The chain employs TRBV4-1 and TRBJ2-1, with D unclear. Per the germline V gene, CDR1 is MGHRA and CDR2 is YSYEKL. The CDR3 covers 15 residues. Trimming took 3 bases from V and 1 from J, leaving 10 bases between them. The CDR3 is CASSHGRLSYNEQFF. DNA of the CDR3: TGCGCCAGCAGCCACGGCAGGTTATCCTACAATGAGCAGTTCTTC.

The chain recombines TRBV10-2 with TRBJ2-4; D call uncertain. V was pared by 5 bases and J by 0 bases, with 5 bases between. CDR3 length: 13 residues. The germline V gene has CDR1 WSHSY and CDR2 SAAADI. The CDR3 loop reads CASSSQAKNIQYF. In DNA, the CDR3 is TGCGCCAGCAGTTCCCAAGCCAAAAACATTCAGTACTTC.

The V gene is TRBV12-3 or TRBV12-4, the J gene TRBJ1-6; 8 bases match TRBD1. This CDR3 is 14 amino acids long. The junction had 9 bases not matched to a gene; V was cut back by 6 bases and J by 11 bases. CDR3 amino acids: CASSRQDRATPLHF. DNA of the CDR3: TGTGCCAGCAGCCGCCAGGACAGGGCTACACCCCTCCACTTT.

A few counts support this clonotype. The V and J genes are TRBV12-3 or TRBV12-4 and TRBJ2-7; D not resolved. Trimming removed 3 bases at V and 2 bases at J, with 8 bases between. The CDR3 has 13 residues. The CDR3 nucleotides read TGTGCCAGCAGTTTTCGCAGTGCCTACGAGCAGTACTTC. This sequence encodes CASSFRSAYEQYF.

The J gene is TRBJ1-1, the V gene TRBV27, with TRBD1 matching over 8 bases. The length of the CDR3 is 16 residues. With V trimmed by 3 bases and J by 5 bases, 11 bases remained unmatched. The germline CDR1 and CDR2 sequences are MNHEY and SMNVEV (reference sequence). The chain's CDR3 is CASSFTTQGAKTEAFF. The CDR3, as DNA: TGTGCCAGCAGTTTCACCACGCAGGGGGCTAAGACTGAAGCTTTCTTT.

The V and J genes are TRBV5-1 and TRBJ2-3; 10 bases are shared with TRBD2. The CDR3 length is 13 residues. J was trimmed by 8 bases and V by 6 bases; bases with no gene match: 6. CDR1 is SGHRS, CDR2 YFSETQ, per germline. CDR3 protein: CASTGLADGTQYF. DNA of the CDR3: TGCGCCAGCACAGGACTAGCGGACGGTACGCAGTATTTT. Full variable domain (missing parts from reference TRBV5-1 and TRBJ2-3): KAGVTQTPRYLIKTRGQQVTLSCSPISGHRSVSWYQQTPGQGLQFLFEYFSETQRNKGNFPGRFSGRQFSNSRSEMNVSTLELGDSALYLCASTGLADGTQYFGPGTRLTVL.

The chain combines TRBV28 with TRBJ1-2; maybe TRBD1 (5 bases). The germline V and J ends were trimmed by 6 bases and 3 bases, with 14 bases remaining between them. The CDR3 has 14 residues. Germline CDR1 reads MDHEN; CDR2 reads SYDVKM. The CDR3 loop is CASRLSGPDYGYTF. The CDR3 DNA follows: TGTGCCAGCAGACTATCGGGACCGGACTATGGCTACACCTTC.

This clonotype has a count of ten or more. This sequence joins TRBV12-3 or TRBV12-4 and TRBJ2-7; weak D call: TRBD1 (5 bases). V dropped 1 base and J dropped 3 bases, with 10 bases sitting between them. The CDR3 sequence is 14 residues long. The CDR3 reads CASSLEDTFYEQYF. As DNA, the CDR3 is TGTGCCAGCAGTTTAGAGGACACCTTCTACGAGCAGTACTTC.